The rows below give T cell receptor beta chains drawn from one sample of a study of T cell changes during pregnancy in multiple sclerosis. Only in-frame clones appear in the TCRdb table, and some are missing; sequencing was by immunoSEQ multiplex PCR. The sample includes around 40,000 clones, about 91% seen only once; the top ten take 0.5%. The input for sequencing was CD4+ T cells from peripheral blood mononuclear cells, taken in the second trimester of pregnancy. Receptor source: a female donor in good health, enrolled as a control in a pregnancy study. The conserved cysteine and the conserved F or W are not part of the CDR3 here. Each record gives: J gene, V gene, CDR3 protein.

TRBJ2-3	TRBV5-1	ASSPIRAGGSTDTQY
TRBJ2-1	TRBV19	ASSIGMAGPYNEQF
TRBJ1-1	TRBV5-1	ASSLGPPGEAF
TRBJ1-1	TRBV29-1	SVVVGEAF
TRBJ2-5	TRBV28	ASMDRGGQETQY
TRBJ2-3	TRBV19	ATQAGGHDTQY
TRBJ2-1	TRBV20-1	SAERNNEQF
TRBJ2-1	TRBV6-8	ASSYSIGGTSGINEQF
TRBJ2-7	TRBV28	ASTPMGLQATYEQY
TRBJ2-7	TRBV6-5	ASRQLAGGPYEQY
TRBJ1-2	TRBV29-1	SVVPGQGFGYT
TRBJ1-1	TRBV11-2	ASSFGQGASEAF
TRBJ1-2	TRBV7-2	ASSLTGQVAANYGYT
TRBJ2-1	TRBV19	ASRDNSGRSYNEQF
TRBJ1-5	TRBV5-6	ASSLWQGWSNQPQH
TRBJ2-3	TRBV7-9	ASSFLPGLTVKQTDTQY
TRBJ2-2	TRBV5-1	ASSLTISGELF
TRBJ2-2	TRBV19	ASSLTVIPGELF
TRBJ2-7	TRBV5-4	ASSLAFGTGGSEQY
TRBJ1-1	TRBV28	ASSPTGRAGTEAF
TRBJ2-1	TRBV6-6	ASTFVGGGASNEQF
TRBJ1-1	TRBV2	ASRLSGEAEAF